The 25 T cell receptor beta chains given below trace back to one sample, sequenced in a study of identical twins. TCRdb reprocessed the 5' RACE reads via MiXCR and lists one record per CDR3 protein. The data hold 430,000 or so distinct CDR3 sequences, with 20% to 25% observed a single time. These data also formed part of another study, on T cells expressing NK-cell markers.

Sequencing was done on a sample of CD4+ T cells sorted from blood. These receptors all come from a woman aged 18-35 years in good health.

This clonotype showed up just a few times. The chain is built from TRBV12-3 or TRBV12-4 and TRBJ1-1, with TRBD1 as a possible D gene (6 bases). Trimming shortened V by 8 bases and J by 1 base, and 14 bases separated the two germline ends. CDR3 size: 14 residues. CDR3 protein: CASQNRGTNTEAFF. The CDR3 DNA is TGTGCCAGCCAGAATAGGGGGACGAACACTGAAGCTTTCTTT.

This clonotype was observed a few times. The chain employs TRBV27 and TRBJ2-5; 7 nucleotides align to TRBD2. J gave up 2 bases and V 5 bases, and 2 bases lay outside the gene matches. Looked up from germline, CDR1 is MNHEY and CDR2 is SMNVEV (reference sequence). The CDR3 loop spans 13 amino acids. The CDR3 loop reads CASSIAGQETQYF. The CDR3 nucleotides are TGTGCCAGCAGTATAGCGGGTCAAGAGACCCAGTACTTC.

This chain links TRBV10-3 with TRBJ2-3; tentatively, D is TRBD1 (5 bases). Germline assignment: CDR1 ENHRY and CDR2 SYGVKD. The V end was cut by 10 bases, the J end by 6 bases, with 14 bases between. The CDR3 contains 12 residues. The CDR3 spells CATDKGSDTQYF. The CDR3 bases are TGTGCCACCGATAAGGGGTCGGATACGCAGTATTTT.

The chain links TRBV12-3 or TRBV12-4 to TRBJ2-5, with 10 bases fitting TRBD1. Unmatched junction bases numbered 5, after V lost 5 bases and J lost 5 bases. There are 14 residues in the CDR3. CDR3 residues: CASSPGQGIETQYF. In DNA form, the CDR3 reads TGTGCCAGCAGTCCGGGACAGGGGATCGAGACCCAGTACTTC.

The rearrangement uses TRBV20-1 and TRBJ2-7, with 8 bases matching TRBD2. There are 15 residues in the CDR3. Germline V gene sequence: CDR1 DFQATT, CDR2 SNEGSKA (reference sequence). After removal of 2 bases from V and 3 bases from J, the junction contained 9 bases not matched to a gene. The chain's CDR3 is CSARPPWAGGYEQYF. The CDR3 DNA follows: TGCAGTGCTAGACCCCCGTGGGCGGGAGGCTACGAGCAGTACTTC.

The chain joins TRBV7-8 to TRBJ2-5, with 8 bases that match TRBD2. Germline trimming cut 3 bases from V and 3 bases from J; bases unmatched to any gene: 6. CDR3 length equals 15 residues. Germline lookup yields CDR1 SGHVS and CDR2 FQNEAQ. CDR3 loop: CASSFPPAGEETQYF. The CDR3 DNA follows: TGTGCCAGCAGCTTTCCCCCAGCGGGGGAAGAGACCCAGTACTTC. The variable domain in full, completed from reference TRBV7-8 and TRBJ2-5, reads GAGVSQSPRYKVAKRGQDVALRCDPISGHVSLFWYQQALGQGPEFLTYFQNEAQLDKSGLPSDRFFAERPEGSVSTLKIQRTQQEDSAVYLCASSFPPAGEETQYFGPGTRLLVL.

J is TRBJ2-1 and V is TRBV11-2; 9 nucleotides align to TRBD2. The germline V gene has CDR1 SGHAT and CDR2 FQNNGV. The trim removed 4 bases at V and 8 bases at J, leaving 21 bases unmatched. The CDR3 is 19 amino acids. DNA for the CDR3: TGTGCCAGCAGCTGGACGTGGGGGTTCGGTAGCGGGAGTAGCGATGAGCAGTTCTTC. It encodes CASSWTWGFGSGSSDEQFF.

This sequence joins TRBV12-3 or TRBV12-4 and TRBJ2-1, with a tentative D call TRBD2 (7 bases). V lost 1 base and J 15 bases, leaving 19 bases between the germline ends. This CDR3 is built from 14 residues. The DNA of the CDR3 is TGTGCCAGCAGTTTAGAGGGGGGCGGGGGTCAGGCGTTCTTC. This sequence encodes CASSLEGGGGQAFF.

This clonotype was observed a handful of times. The chain has TRBV2 and TRBJ2-7, with a possible D match to TRBD1 (7 bases). With 8 bases removed from V and 4 bases from J, the gap between germline ends came to 33 bases. Germline CDR1 SNHLY, CDR2 FYNNEI. The CDR3 consists of 19 residues. In nucleotides, the CDR3 is TGTGCCAGCTCCCTGGACAGGACGTCCATCGGGAGTTTTCCGTACGAGCAGTACTTC. It codes for CASSLDRTSIGSFPYEQYF.

The rearrangement links TRBV4-3 to TRBJ2-2; 7 bases align to TRBD1. V lost 0 bases and J lost 3; bases outside the gene matches: 10. The CDR3 length is 18 residues. The germline V gene encodes CDR1 LGHNA and CDR2 YSLEER. The CDR3, as DNA: TGCGCCAGCAGCCAAGAGGTCGGTGGGGACAGTTACACCGGGGAGCTGTTTTTT. It encodes CASSQEVGGDSYTGELFF.

V gene TRBV6-2 or TRBV6-3 combines with J gene TRBJ2-3; 16 nucleotides line up with TRBD2. The CDR3 is made up of 18 amino acids. V gave up 3 bases and J gave up 4 bases; unmatched junction bases: 7. Germline CDR1 MNHEY, CDR2 SVGEGT. The CDR3 sequence: CASSYLGTSGRASDTQYF. The CDR3 DNA reads as TGTGCCAGCAGTTATCTCGGGACTAGCGGGAGGGCCTCAGATACGCAGTATTTT.

J is TRBJ2-5 and V is TRBV13, with 9 bases lining up with TRBD2. The CDR3 contains 13 residues. The trim removed 5 bases at V and 8 bases at J, leaving 6 bases unmatched. Germline loops: CDR1 PRHDT, CDR2 FYEKMQ (reference sequence). CDR3 loop: CASSLSGGRTQYF. The CDR3 DNA is TGTGCCAGCAGCCTAAGCGGGGGGCGCACCCAGTACTTC.

The V and J genes are TRBV20-1 and TRBJ1-3; maybe TRBD1 (5 bases). The CDR3 length is 14 residues. The V end was cut by 3 bases, the J end by 4 bases, with 13 bases between. Per germline, CDR1 DFQATT and CDR2 SNEGSKA (reference sequence). The CDR3 protein is CSARRRGRGNTIYF. The CDR3 bases are TGCAGTGCTAGGCGGAGGGGAAGGGGAAACACCATATATTTT.

This clonotype was picked up many times. The chain is built from TRBV12-3 or TRBV12-4 and TRBJ2-3, with D perhaps matching TRBD2 (5 bases). The length of the CDR3 is 13 residues. The ends were cut back, 6 bases at V and 2 bases at J, with 9 bases in the middle. CDR3 in amino acids: CASRVTNTDTQYF. The CDR3 DNA reads TGTGCCAGCAGGGTGACTAACACAGATACGCAGTATTTT.

This clonotype has more than one count but fewer than ten. The chain links TRBV12-3 or TRBV12-4 to TRBJ2-2, with 12 bases that match TRBD2. V was pared by 2 bases and J by 3 bases, with 4 bases of the junction left unmatched. This CDR3 has 17 residues. CDR3 region: CASSLSSGGVDTGELFF. The CDR3 DNA reads as TGTGCCAGCAGTTTATCTAGCGGGGGGGTGGACACCGGGGAGCTGTTTTTT.

This clonotype was detected a few times. The chain has TRBV7-9 and TRBJ2-7; 9 bases agree with TRBD2. This CDR3 region has 15 residues. Losses at the gene ends were 5 bases for V and 5 bases for J; bases not matched to a gene: 10. CDR1 and CDR2 from the germline V gene are SEHNR and FQNEAQ (reference sequence). The CDR3 loop reads CASSPYPSGIHEQYF. The CDR3 nucleotides are TGTGCCAGCAGCCCTTACCCTAGCGGGATTCACGAGCAGTACTTC. Full variable domain (remainder filled in from reference TRBV7-9 and TRBJ2-7): DTGVSQNPRHKITKRGQNVTFRCDPISEHNRLYWYRQTLGQGPEFLTYFQNEAQLEKSRLLSDRFSAERPKGSFSTLEIQRTEQGDSAMYLCASSPYPSGIHEQYFGPGTRLTVT.

Many counts were recorded for this clonotype. This chain uses TRBV12-3 or TRBV12-4 with TRBJ1-1; the D is unclear. Trimming cost V 3 bases and J 8 bases, with 19 bases left between them. This CDR3 is 15 amino acids long. CDR3 loop: CASSFSGPEGWEAFF. The CDR3 nucleotides are TGTGCCAGCAGTTTTTCTGGGCCGGAAGGGTGGGAAGCTTTCTTT.

This rearrangement joins TRBV9 to TRBJ2-1, with D unclear. The CDR3 loop spans 14 amino acids. CDR1 is SGDLS, CDR2 YYNGEE, per germline. The V end lost 5 bases, the J end lost 7 bases, and 16 bases lay between the germline ends. The CDR3 reads CASSETPQRNEQFF. Here the CDR3 DNA reads TGTGCCAGCAGTGAGACCCCACAGCGTAATGAGCAGTTCTTC. The full variable domain, rest sourced from reference TRBV9 and TRBJ2-1, is DSGVTQTPKHLITATGQRVTLRCSPRSGDLSVYWYQQSLDQGLQFLIQYYNGEERAKGNILERFSAQQFPDLHSELNLSSLELGDSALYFCASSETPQRNEQFFGPGTRLTVL.

This rearrangement joins TRBV5-1 to TRBJ1-5, with 9 positions matching TRBD1. V shed 9 bases and J 0 bases; nucleotides not matched to a gene: 10. The CDR3 contains 16 residues. Germline V gives CDR1 SGHRS, CDR2 YFSETQ. CDR3 nucleotide sequence: TGCGCCAATGACCGGGACAGGGATTCTAGCAATCAGCCCCAGCATTTT. It yields the protein CANDRDRDSSNQPQHF.

This clonotype was counted a few times. V is TRBV6-5 and J is TRBJ2-3, with D possibly being TRBD2 (5 bases). CDR3 length: 14 amino acids. The germline V gene has CDR1 MNHEY and CDR2 SVGAGI. V was pared by 2 bases and J by 4 bases, with 10 bases between. DNA for the CDR3: TGTGCCAGCAGTTACGCAGCGCGGGCAGATACGCAGTATTTT. Translation: CASSYAARADTQYF.

In its sample, this clonotype was seen a few times. V and J are TRBV11-2 and TRBJ2-7; the match to TRBD2 covers 9 bases. CDR1 and CDR2 (germline): SGHAT, FQNNGV. The V and J ends lost 3 bases and 2 bases, in that order; junction bases with no gene match: 8. There are 16 residues in the CDR3. The CDR3 nucleotides are TGTGCCAGCAGCTTTCCCCAGCGGGGGGCCACCTACGAGCAGTACTTC. Residues: CASSFPQRGATYEQYF.

This clonotype was counted only a few times. The chain has TRBV29-1 and TRBJ1-5; 8 nucleotides align to TRBD1. In germline, CDR1 is SQVTM, CDR2 ANQGSEA. Germline trimming cut 3 bases from V and 5 bases from J; bases unmatched to any gene: 3. The CDR3 is 13 amino acids. CDR3 sequence reads: CSVEGQADQPQHF. The CDR3 bases are TGCAGCGTTGAGGGACAGGCTGATCAGCCCCAGCATTTT. The complete variable domain, with remaining parts taken from reference TRBV29-1 and TRBJ1-5, reads SAVISQKPSRDICQRGTSLTIQCQVDSQVTMMFWYRQQPGQSLTLIATANQGSEATYESGFVIDKFPISRPNLTFSTLTVSNMSPEDSSIYLCSVEGQADQPQHFGDGTRLSIL.

The chain joins TRBV5-1 to TRBJ2-3, with 15 nucleotides matching TRBD2. Trimming at V came to 1 base and at J to 2 bases, leaving 8 bases not matched to a gene. The germline V gene has CDR1 SGHRS and CDR2 YFSETQ. This CDR3 has 19 residues. This chain's CDR3 is CASSLRTSGRASYTDTQYF. The DNA of the CDR3 is TGCGCCAGCAGCTTGAGGACTAGCGGGAGGGCCAGTTACACAGATACGCAGTATTTT.

This clonotype was picked up a small number of times. The CDR3 DNA is TGTGCCATCAGTGACCCCCCGGGCCAAGGAGTTGATACGCAGTATTTT. Its protein product is CAISDPPGQGVDTQYF. This sequence joins TRBV10-3 and TRBJ2-3; no reliable D call. In germline, CDR1 is ENHRY, CDR2 SYGVKD. CDR3 size: 16 residues. Trimming removed 3 bases from V and 6 bases from J, with 19 bases in between.

The V and J genes are TRBV10-3 and TRBJ1-2, with D possibly matching TRBD1 (6 bases). This CDR3 region has 13 residues. V was pared by 1 base and J by 8 bases, with 11 bases between. Germline V lookup: CDR1 ENHRY, CDR2 SYGVKD. CDR3 coding DNA: TGTGCCATCAGTGAGTACCAGGGGAACGGCTACACCTTC. Its protein is CAISEYQGNGYTF.